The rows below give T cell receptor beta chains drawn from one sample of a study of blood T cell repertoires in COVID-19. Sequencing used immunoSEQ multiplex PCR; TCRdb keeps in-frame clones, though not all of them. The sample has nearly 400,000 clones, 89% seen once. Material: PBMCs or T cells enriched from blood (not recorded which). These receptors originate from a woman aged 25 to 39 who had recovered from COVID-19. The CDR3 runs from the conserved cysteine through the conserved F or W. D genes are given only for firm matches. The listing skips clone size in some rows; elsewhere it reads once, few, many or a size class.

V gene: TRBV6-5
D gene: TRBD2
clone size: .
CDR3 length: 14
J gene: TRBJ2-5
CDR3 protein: CASHGGEEEETQYF
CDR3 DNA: TGTGCCAGCCACGGGGGGGAGGAAGAAGAGACCCAGTACTTC

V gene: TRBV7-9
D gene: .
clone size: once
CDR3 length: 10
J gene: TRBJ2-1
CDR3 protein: CASMRDEQFF
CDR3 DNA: TGTGCCAGCATGAGAGATGAGCAGTTCTTC

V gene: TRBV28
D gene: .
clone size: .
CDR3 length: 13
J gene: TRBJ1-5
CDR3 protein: CAGGGYSNQPQHF
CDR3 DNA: TGCGCCGGGGGGGGGTATAGCAATCAGCCCCAGCATTTT

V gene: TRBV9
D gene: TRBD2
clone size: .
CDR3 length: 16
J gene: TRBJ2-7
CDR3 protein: CACLKVGTRSTYEQYF
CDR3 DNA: TGTGCCTGCTTAAAGGTCGGGACTAGATCTACCTACGAGCAGTACTTC

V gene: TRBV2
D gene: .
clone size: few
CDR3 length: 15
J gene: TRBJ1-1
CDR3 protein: CASSELGGRNTEAFF
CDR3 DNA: TGTGCCAGCAGTGAATTGGGGGGGCGGAACACTGAAGCTTTCTTT

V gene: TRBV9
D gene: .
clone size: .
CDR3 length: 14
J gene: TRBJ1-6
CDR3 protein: CASSVASSNSPLHF
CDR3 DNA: TGTGCCAGCAGCGTAGCCTCCTCTAATTCACCCCTCCACTTT

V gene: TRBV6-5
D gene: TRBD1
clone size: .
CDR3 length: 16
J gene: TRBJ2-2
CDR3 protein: CASSSGQGINTGELFF
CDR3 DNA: TGTGCCAGCAGTTCGGGACAGGGGATTAACACCGGGGAGCTGTTTTTT

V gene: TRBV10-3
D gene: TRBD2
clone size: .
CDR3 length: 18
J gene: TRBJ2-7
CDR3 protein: CAISASWGTSGGFREQYF
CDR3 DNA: TGTGCCATCAGTGCATCCTGGGGGACTAGCGGGGGTTTTCGCGAGCAGTACTTC

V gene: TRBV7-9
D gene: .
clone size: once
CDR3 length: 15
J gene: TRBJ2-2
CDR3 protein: CASRVKTGNTGELFF
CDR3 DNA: TGTGCCAGCAGGGTTAAGACAGGGAACACCGGGGAGCTGTTTTTT

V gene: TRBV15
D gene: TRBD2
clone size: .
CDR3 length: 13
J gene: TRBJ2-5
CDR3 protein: CATKAGVGETQYF
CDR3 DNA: TGTGCCACCAAAGCGGGAGTGGGAGAGACCCAGTACTTC

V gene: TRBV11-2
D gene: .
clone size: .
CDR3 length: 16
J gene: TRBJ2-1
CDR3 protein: CASSLGVQATHNEQFF
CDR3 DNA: TGTGCCAGCAGCTTGGGAGTGCAGGCAACCCACAATGAGCAGTTCTTC

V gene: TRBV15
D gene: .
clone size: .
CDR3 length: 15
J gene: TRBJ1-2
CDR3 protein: CATSRDYTANYGYTF
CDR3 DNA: TGTGCCACCAGCAGAGATTATACAGCTAACTATGGCTACACCTTC

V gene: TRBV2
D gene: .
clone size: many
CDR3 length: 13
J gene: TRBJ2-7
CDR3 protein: CASSAPSAYEQYF
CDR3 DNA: TGTGCCAGCAGTGCCCCGTCTGCCTACGAGCAGTACTTC

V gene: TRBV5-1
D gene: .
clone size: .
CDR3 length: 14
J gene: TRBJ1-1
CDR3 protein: CASSYHRANTEAFF
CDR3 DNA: TGCGCCAGCAGTTACCACAGGGCGAACACTGAAGCTTTCTTT

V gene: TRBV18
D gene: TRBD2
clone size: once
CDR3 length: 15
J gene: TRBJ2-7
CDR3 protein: CASSLLEGLGSEQYF
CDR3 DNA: TGTGCCAGCTCACTGCTCGAGGGACTAGGATCCGAGCAGTACTTC

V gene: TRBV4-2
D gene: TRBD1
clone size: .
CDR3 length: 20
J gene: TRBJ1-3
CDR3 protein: CASSQWLLGQTSTSGNTIYF
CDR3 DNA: TGTGCCAGCAGCCAGTGGCTCTTGGGACAGACCAGTACCTCTGGAAACACCATATATTTT

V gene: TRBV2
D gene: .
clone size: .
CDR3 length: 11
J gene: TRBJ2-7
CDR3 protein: CASLNSYEQYF
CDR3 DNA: TGTGCCAGTTTAAACTCCTACGAGCAGTACTTC

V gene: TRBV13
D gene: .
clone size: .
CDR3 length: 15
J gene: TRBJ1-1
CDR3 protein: CASSLGRGRDTEAFF
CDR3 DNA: TGTGCCAGCAGCTTAGGTAGGGGCAGGGACACTGAAGCTTTCTTT

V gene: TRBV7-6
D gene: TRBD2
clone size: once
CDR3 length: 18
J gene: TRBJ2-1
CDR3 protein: CASSTGGATKLSYNEQFF
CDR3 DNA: TGTGCCAGCAGCACCGGGGGGGCCACCAAACTTTCCTACAATGAGCAGTTCTTC

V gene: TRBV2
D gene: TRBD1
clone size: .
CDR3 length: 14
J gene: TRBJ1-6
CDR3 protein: CASSRQGSNSPLHF
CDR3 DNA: TGTGCCAGCAGCCGACAGGGGAGTAATTCACCCCTCCACTTT

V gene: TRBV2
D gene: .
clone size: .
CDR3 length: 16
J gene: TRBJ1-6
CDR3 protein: CASSQGSSGLGSPLHF
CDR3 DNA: TGTGCCAGCAGTCAGGGAAGCAGTGGGCTTGGTTCACCCCTCCACTTT

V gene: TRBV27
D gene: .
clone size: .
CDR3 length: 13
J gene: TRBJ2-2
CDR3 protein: CASSAPNTGELFF
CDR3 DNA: TGTGCCAGCTCTGCGCCGAACACCGGGGAGCTGTTTTTT

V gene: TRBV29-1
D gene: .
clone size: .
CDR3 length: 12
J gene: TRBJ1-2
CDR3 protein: CSVDGEAYGYTF
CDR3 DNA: TGCAGCGTTGATGGGGAGGCCTATGGCTACACCTTC

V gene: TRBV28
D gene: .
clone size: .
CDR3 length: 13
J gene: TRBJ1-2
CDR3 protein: CASTGGANYGYTF
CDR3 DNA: TGTGCCAGTACCGGGGGGGCTAACTATGGCTACACCTTC

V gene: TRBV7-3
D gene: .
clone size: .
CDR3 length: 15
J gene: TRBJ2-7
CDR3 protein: CASSLAGDPSYEQYF
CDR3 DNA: TGTGCCAGCAGCTTGGCAGGCGACCCCTCCTACGAGCAGTACTTC

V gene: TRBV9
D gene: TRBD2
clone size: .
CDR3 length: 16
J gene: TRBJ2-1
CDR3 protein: CASSQPSSGRSDEQFF
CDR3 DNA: TGTGCCAGCAGCCAACCGTCTAGCGGGAGGAGCGATGAGCAGTTCTTC

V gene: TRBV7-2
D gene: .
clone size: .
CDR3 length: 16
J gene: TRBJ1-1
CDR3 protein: CASSLATQGGSSEAFF
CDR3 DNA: TGTGCCAGCAGCTTAGCGACCCAGGGAGGGAGTTCTGAAGCTTTCTTT

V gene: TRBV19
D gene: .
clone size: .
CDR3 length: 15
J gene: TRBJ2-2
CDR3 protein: CASSILRLSRGELFF
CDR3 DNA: TGTGCCAGTAGTATCCTCCGACTATCCCGCGGGGAGCTGTTTTTT